One sample yielded the 20 T cell receptor beta chains listed below, sequenced in a study of blood T cell repertoires in COVID-19. Produced via immunoSEQ multiplex PCR; TCRdb's table is partial and in-frame only. The table lists 180,000 or so clones, approximately 86% of them singletons. The source material was peripheral blood. These receptors were obtained from a man in his 70s with acute or convalescent COVID-19.

This chain links TRBV6-5 with TRBJ2-7, with a possible D match to TRBD1 (5 bases). Trimming left V 0 bases short and J 0 bases short, with 9 bases between. The germline gives CDR1 MNHEY, CDR2 SVGAGI. The CDR3 totals 15 residues. As DNA, the CDR3 is TGTGCCAGCAGTTACTCCAGGGATACCTCCTACGAGCAGTACTTC. Its translation: CASSYSRDTSYEQYF.

V gene TRBV7-2 combines with J gene TRBJ2-2; D might be TRBD2 (5 bases). Germline lookup yields CDR1 SGHTA and CDR2 FQGNSA. The CDR3 is made up of 17 amino acids. Trimming removed 2 bases at V and 3 bases at J, with 16 bases between. The chain's CDR3 is CASSLNSDSSDTGELFF. The CDR3 DNA reads TGTGCCAGCAGCTTAAATAGCGACTCTTCCGACACCGGGGAGCTGTTTTTT.

The V gene is TRBV15, the J gene TRBJ1-2, with D tentatively TRBD1 (6 bases). The germline V gene encodes CDR1 LNHNV and CDR2 YYDKDF (reference sequence). V gave up 1 base and J gave up 9 bases, with 12 bases separating them. The CDR3 has 13 amino acids. CDR3 amino acids: CATSRGQGNRYTF. The CDR3 DNA reads as TGTGCCACCAGCAGAGGCCAGGGGAATCGCTACACCTTC. The full variable domain, rest sourced from reference TRBV15 and TRBJ1-2, is DAMVIQNPRYQVTQFGKPVTLSCSQTLNHNVMYWYQQKSSQAPKLLFHYYDKDFNNEADTPDNFQSRRPNTSFCFLDIRSPGLGDTAMYLCATSRGQGNRYTFGSGTRLTVV.

This clone was seen a handful of times. V and J are TRBV7-2 and TRBJ1-1; D possibly corresponds to TRBD1 (5 bases). Germline V gene data show CDR1 as SGHTA and CDR2 as FQGNSA. The CDR3 is made up of 15 amino acids. Trimming left V 0 bases short and J 8 bases short, with 16 bases between. Here the CDR3 reads CASSLALGGGAEAFF. CDR3 sequence (DNA): TGTGCCAGCAGCTTAGCGCTGGGGGGAGGTGCGGAAGCTTTCTTT.

The CDR3 here is CASSLRRDSQTTGELFF. For the CDR3, the DNA is TGTGCCAGCAGCTTACGGCGGGACTCTCAGACCACCGGGGAGCTGTTTTTT. The chain links TRBV5-6 to TRBJ2-2, with D perhaps matching TRBD2 (6 bases). V lost 2 bases, J lost 4 bases, and 18 bases lay in between. Germline-derived CDR1 and CDR2 are SGHDT and YYEEEE. There are 17 residues in the CDR3.

The genes are TRBV10-3 and TRBJ2-1; 10 nucleotides align to TRBD2. After removal of 3 bases from V and 10 bases from J, the junction contained 12 bases not matched to a gene. CDR3 size: 16 residues. Looked up from germline, CDR1 is ENHRY and CDR2 is SYGVKD. The CDR3 loop reads CAISDTRSGGAGEQFF. In DNA form, the CDR3 reads TGTGCCATCAGTGATACGCGAAGCGGGGGGGCGGGCGAGCAGTTCTTC.

V is TRBV3-1 (or the pseudogene TRBV3-2) and J is TRBJ1-2, with 9 bases fitting TRBD1. From germline, CDR1 is LGHDT and CDR2 YNNKEL (reference sequence). The J segment lost 8 bases and the V segment lost 4 bases, leaving 8 bases of the junction unmatched. This CDR3 has 14 residues. CDR3 in DNA: TGTGCCAGCAGCCCCTGGACAGGGGAGGGGGGCTACACCTTC. Translation: CASSPWTGEGGYTF.

This rearrangement joins TRBV27 to TRBJ2-7, with D unresolved. The CDR3 has 15 residues. Trimming removed 4 bases from V and 4 bases from J, with 17 bases in between. Germline-derived CDR1 and CDR2 are MNHEY and SMNVEV (reference sequence). CDR3 region: CASSSTDSTWYEQYF. The CDR3, as DNA: TGTGCCAGCAGTTCCACTGACTCAACCTGGTACGAGCAGTACTTC.

The rearrangement links TRBV15 to TRBJ2-1; 8 bases map to TRBD2. V was pared by 7 bases and J by 10 bases, with 12 bases of the junction left unmatched. CDR3 length: 14 amino acids. CDR1 is LNHNV, CDR2 YYDKDF, per germline (reference sequence). The CDR3 DNA follows: TGTGCCACCAAAACGGCTAGCGGGTTAGGAGAGCAGTTCTTC. It translates to CATKTASGLGEQFF.

The gene calls are TRBV10-3 and TRBJ2-7, with 7 bases lining up with TRBD1. The CDR3 spans 16 residues. V gave up 4 bases and J gave up 0 bases; unmatched junction bases: 9. Looked up from germline, CDR1 is ENHRY and CDR2 is SYGVKD. For the CDR3, the DNA is TGTGCCATCAGTGGGGCCGACAGGGCCAGCTCCTACGAGCAGTACTTC. Translating gives CAISGADRASSYEQYF.

The chain joins TRBV19 to TRBJ2-1, with no clear D. The CDR3 covers 17 residues. Germline V lookup: CDR1 LNHDA, CDR2 SQIVND (reference sequence). Trimming pared 1 base from V and 0 bases from J, leaving 13 bases between. The CDR3 region has the DNA TGTGCCAGTAGTATAGGTAGACTTCGATCCTCCTACAATGAGCAGTTCTTC. Amino acid sequence: CASSIGRLRSSYNEQFF.

This clone was counted once. This chain uses TRBV6-6 with TRBJ1-6; D unresolved. Germline V gene sequence: CDR1 MNHNY, CDR2 SVGAGI (reference sequence). The CDR3 extends over 13 amino acids. The germline V and J ends were trimmed by 5 bases and 7 bases, with 9 bases remaining between them. CDR3 protein: CASSGPPNSPLHF. Here the CDR3 DNA reads TGTGCCAGCAGTGGGCCGCCGAATTCACCCCTCCACTTT.

The V gene is TRBV5-4, the J gene TRBJ2-7; 8 nucleotides agree with TRBD1. V was clipped by 5 bases and J by 10 bases; unmatched bases: 17. The germline V gene has CDR1 SGHNT and CDR2 YYREEE (reference sequence). The CDR3 runs 15 residues. CDR3 coding DNA: TGTGCCAGCAGTTCGGTTAACGGACAGGGATTCGATCAGTACTTC. Translation: CASSSVNGQGFDQYF.

The chain joins TRBV20-1 to TRBJ1-4, with 7 bases that match TRBD1. CDR1 and CDR2 (germline): DFQATT, SNEGSKA (reference sequence). The CDR3 spans 13 residues. Unmatched junction bases numbered 2, after V lost 3 bases and J lost 4 bases. CDR3 amino acids: CSASRDSNEKLFF. As DNA, the CDR3 is TGCAGTGCTAGTCGGGACAGTAATGAAAAACTGTTTTTT.

The chain uses TRBV29-1 and TRBJ2-5; TRBD1 agrees at 9 bases. The V gene end was trimmed by 4 bases and the J gene end by 5 bases; junction bases not matched to a gene: 5. The CDR3 contains 13 residues. CDR1 and CDR2 (germline): SQVTM, ANQGSEA. The CDR3 sequence is CSVVDRGGETQYF. CDR3 DNA sequence: TGCAGCGTTGTGGACAGGGGTGGTGAGACCCAGTACTTC. The full variable domain, rest sourced from reference TRBV29-1 and TRBJ2-5, is SAVISQKPSRDICQRGTSLTIQCQVDSQVTMMFWYRQQPGQSLTLIATANQGSEATYESGFVIDKFPISRPNLTFSTLTVSNMSPEDSSIYLCSVVDRGGETQYFGPGTRLLVL.

The chain carries TRBV5-1 and TRBJ2-7; 8 bases fit TRBD1. V lost 0 bases, J lost 3 bases, and 5 bases stayed unmatched. CDR3 length: 15 amino acids. Germline V gives CDR1 SGHRS, CDR2 YFSETQ. The CDR3 nucleotides are TGCGCCAGCAGCTTGGAGTGGGACAGGAACTACGAGCAGTACTTC. This encodes CASSLEWDRNYEQYF.

V and J are TRBV3-1 (or the pseudogene TRBV3-2) and TRBJ2-5, with a possible D match to TRBD2 (6 bases). This CDR3 comprises 14 residues. V was pared by 1 base and J by 5 bases, with 11 bases between. Germline loops: CDR1 LGHDT, CDR2 YNNKEL (reference sequence). The DNA of the CDR3 is TGTGCCAGCAGCCAAGGGGCGGGGTTGGAGACCCAGTACTTC. Translation: CASSQGAGLETQYF.

The chain couples TRBV7-9 to TRBJ2-7, with 8 bases that match TRBD1. The CDR3 is 14 residues long. Germline V gene sequence: CDR1 SEHNR, CDR2 FQNEAQ (reference sequence). Unmatched junction bases numbered 4, after V lost 4 bases and J lost 2 bases. DNA of the CDR3: TGTGCCAGCAGCTCCACAGGGGGGACCTACGAGCAGTACTTC. The encoded protein is CASSSTGGTYEQYF.

Details on this clone: Additional DNA sequences in this sample encode the identical CDR3. The chain uses TRBV19 and TRBJ1-5, with a tentative D call TRBD1 (5 bases). V dropped 3 bases and J dropped 7 bases, with 7 bases sitting between them. The length of the CDR3 is 12 residues. Germline V gene sequence: CDR1 LNHDA, CDR2 SQIVND (reference sequence). CDR3 sequence reads: CASSIRGQPQHF. As DNA, the CDR3 is TGTGCCAGTAGTATCCGGGGGCAGCCCCAGCATTTT. The full variable domain, in which reference TRBV19 and TRBJ1-5 provide the parts outside the CDR3, is DGGITQSPKYLFRKEGQNVTLSCEQNLNHDAMYWYRQDPGQGLRLIYYSQIVNDFQKGDIAEGYSVSREKKESFPLTVTSAQKNPTAFYLCASSIRGQPQHFGDGTRLSIL.

The chain carries TRBV7-3 and TRBJ1-2; D unclear. V was trimmed by 2 bases and J by 5 bases, leaving 9 bases between them. Germline V gives CDR1 SGHTA, CDR2 FQGTGA. CDR3 size: 13 residues. The CDR3 DNA is TGTGCCAGCAGCTTAGGTACGGGTTATGGCTACACCTTC. It encodes CASSLGTGYGYTF.